Listed below are T cell receptor beta chains from one sample, sequenced in a study of PD-1 blockade in classical Hodgkin lymphoma. The protocol was immunoSEQ multiplex PCR, while the TCRdb copy is restricted to in-frame clones and leaves out a portion. The repertoire consists of about 12,000 clones, with roughly 84% occurring once and the leading ten covering roughly 33%. The sequencing here drew on peripheral blood mononuclear cells (PBMCs), taken at baseline. The receptors were gathered from a human donor with classical Hodgkin lymphoma. CDR3s include the opening cysteine and the closing phenylalanine or tryptophan. The order of the fields is D gene, V gene, clone size, J gene, CDR3 protein, CDR3 DNA. D genes are given only for firm matches. Part of the rows lack a size; the others show once, few, many or a class for expanded clones.

>-|TRBV6-6|-|TRBJ2-1
CASSYGGDNEQFF
TGTGCCAGCAGTTACGGAGGGGACAATGAGCAGTTCTTC
>-|TRBV18|-|TRBJ1-5
CASSPPAGGGSGPQHF
TGTGCCAGCTCACCACCGGCAGGAGGGGGTAGTGGGCCCCAGCATTTT
>-|TRBV18|few|TRBJ1-1
CASSLLDKGVGVNTEAFF
TGTGCCAGCTCACTTCTCGATAAGGGCGTTGGGGTGAACACTGAAGCTTTCTTT
>-|TRBV4-1|-|TRBJ1-2
CASSQDFHRVYYGYTF
TGCGCCAGCAGCCAAGATTTTCACAGGGTGTACTATGGCTACACCTTC
>-|TRBV28|-|TRBJ1-1
CASSLMLGNTEAFF
TGTGCCAGCAGTTTAATGCTGGGAAACACTGAAGCTTTCTTT
>TRBD1|TRBV7-3|-|TRBJ2-5
CASSPTGLQETQYF
TGTGCCAGCAGCCCGACAGGGCTCCAAGAGACCCAGTACTTC
>TRBD1|TRBV7-9|-|TRBJ2-7
CASSPPGQEAYEQYF
TGTGCCAGCAGCCCCCCGGGACAGGAAGCCTACGAGCAGTACTTC
>-|TRBV6-1|-|TRBJ2-1
CASSPGMTGPGEQFF
TGTGCCAGCAGTCCCGGAATGACCGGTCCCGGTGAGCAGTTCTTC
>TRBD1|TRBV9|-|TRBJ1-1
CASSANPEQGTTEAFF
TGTGCCAGCAGCGCCAACCCCGAACAGGGGACCACTGAAGCTTTCTTT
>-|TRBV9|few|TRBJ2-2
CASSVERLVGSTGELFF
TGTGCCAGCAGCGTAGAAAGACTAGTGGGATCCACCGGGGAGCTGTTTTTT
>-|TRBV18|-|TRBJ2-5
CASSLVLQGKETQYF
TGTGCCAGCTCGCTCGTACTTCAGGGGAAAGAGACCCAGTACTTC
>-|TRBV5-6|few|TRBJ2-5
CASSLRETQYF
TGTGCCAGCAGCTTGAGGGAGACCCAGTACTTC
>-|TRBV7-2|-|TRBJ1-4
CASSPLLGAATNEKLFF
TGTGCCAGCAGCCCCCTCTTAGGGGCAGCAACTAATGAAAAACTGTTTTTT
>-|TRBV11-2|-|TRBJ2-4
CASSDRDIAKNIQYF
TGTGCCAGCAGCGACCGGGATATAGCCAAAAACATTCAGTACTTC
>TRBD2|TRBV9|-|TRBJ2-3
CASSTRTSGGDTDTQYF
TGTGCCAGCAGCACCCGGACTAGCGGGGGGGACACAGATACGCAGTATTTT
>-|TRBV5-1|-|TRBJ1-1
CASSLEGRGTEAFF
TGCGCCAGCAGCTTGGAGGGTCGGGGCACTGAAGCTTTCTTT
>TRBD2|TRBV30|-|TRBJ2-7
CAWSGRAINRGFYEQYF
TGTGCCTGGAGCGGGAGGGCGATAAATAGGGGTTTCTACGAGCAGTACTTC
>TRBD2|TRBV29-1|once|TRBJ2-7
CSVEDLGLAGGYEQYF
TGCAGCGTTGAAGATCTTGGGCTAGCGGGAGGTTACGAGCAGTACTTC
>-|TRBV6-1|-|TRBJ1-2
CASSVNRGGERYGYTF
TGTGCCAGCAGTGTAAACCGGGGGGGGGAGAGGTATGGCTACACCTTC
>TRBD1|TRBV19|-|TRBJ1-1
CASSITQGGTEAFF
TGTGCCAGTAGTATCACACAGGGGGGGACTGAAGCTTTCTTT
>TRBD1|TRBV7-9|-|TRBJ1-2
CASSLGPLTGDYGYTF
TGTGCCAGCAGCTTAGGACCACTGACAGGGGACTATGGCTACACCTTC
>-|TRBV19|-|TRBJ1-5
CASSNGGLGQPQHF
TGTGCCAGTAGTAACGGGGGTTTGGGTCAGCCCCAGCATTTT
>TRBD2|TRBV7-9|-|TRBJ2-7
CASSTGLAGTYEQYF
TGTGCCAGCAGCACGGGACTAGCGGGAACCTACGAGCAGTACTTC
>TRBD1|TRBV6-1|-|TRBJ2-4
CASRLTGGWNIQYF
TGTGCCAGCAGGCTGACAGGGGGGTGGAACATTCAGTACTTC
>-|TRBV7-6|few|TRBJ1-2
CASSLAEDYGYTF
TGTGCCAGCAGCTTAGCCGAGGACTATGGCTACACCTTC
>-|TRBV18|-|TRBJ1-2
CASSPNNGYGYTF
TGTGCCAGCTCACCAAACAACGGATATGGCTACACCTTC
>-|TRBV9|once|TRBJ1-1
CASSTSMDGNTEAFF
TGTGCCAGCAGCACCTCTATGGACGGGAACACTGAAGCTTTCTTT
>-|TRBV11-2|-|TRBJ1-1
CASSLGVVGEAFF
TGTGCCAGCAGCTTAGGAGTCGTAGGGGAAGCTTTCTTT
>-|TRBV6-1|-|TRBJ1-5
CASSEEAGASQPQHF
TGTGCCAGCAGTGAAGAGGCAGGGGCGAGTCAGCCCCAGCATTTT
>TRBD1|TRBV5-6|once|TRBJ2-3
CASSLWDRRTDTQYF
TGTGCCAGCAGCTTGTGGGACAGACGCACAGATACGCAGTATTTT
>TRBD1|TRBV4-1|-|TRBJ1-5
CASSQAMTGGNQPQHF
TGCGCCAGCAGCCAGGCGATGACAGGGGGCAATCAGCCCCAGCATTTT
>-|TRBV5-6|-|TRBJ2-3
CASSPGRGGTDTQYF
TGTGCCAGCAGCCCTGGACGAGGGGGCACAGATACGCAGTATTTT
>TRBD1|TRBV19|-|TRBJ1-2
CASRPPRTGAGYGYTF
TGTGCCAGTAGGCCACCCCGGACAGGGGCCGGCTATGGCTACACCTTC
>TRBD1|TRBV15|-|TRBJ1-2
CATSRGGRDRRNGYTF
TGTGCCACCAGCAGAGGGGGCCGGGACAGGAGAAATGGCTACACCTTC
>TRBD2|TRBV5-1|-|TRBJ2-3
CASRWGLAAVAPRATDTQYF
TGCGCCAGCAGGTGGGGACTAGCGGCAGTAGCACCCAGGGCCACAGATACGCAGTATTTT
>-|TRBV6-5|-|TRBJ1-1
CASSYSPYNTEAFF
TGTGCCAGCAGTTATTCACCCTATAACACTGAAGCTTTCTTT
>TRBD1|TRBV19|-|TRBJ2-1
CASRQGATYNEQFF
TGTGCCAGCCGACAGGGGGCGACCTACAATGAGCAGTTCTTC
>TRBD1|TRBV18|-|TRBJ1-5
CASSPDRAKSPPQHF
TGTGCCAGCTCTCCGGACAGGGCTAAATCACCGCCCCAGCATTTT
>-|TRBV7-9|-|TRBJ2-7
CASSLLEPFSYEQYF
TGTGCCAGCAGCTTACTTGAACCGTTCTCCTACGAGCAGTACTTC
>TRBD2|TRBV7-9|-|TRBJ2-3
CASSLRLAGGGDTQYF
TGTGCCAGCAGCTTACGACTAGCGGGAGGTGGGGATACGCAGTATTTT